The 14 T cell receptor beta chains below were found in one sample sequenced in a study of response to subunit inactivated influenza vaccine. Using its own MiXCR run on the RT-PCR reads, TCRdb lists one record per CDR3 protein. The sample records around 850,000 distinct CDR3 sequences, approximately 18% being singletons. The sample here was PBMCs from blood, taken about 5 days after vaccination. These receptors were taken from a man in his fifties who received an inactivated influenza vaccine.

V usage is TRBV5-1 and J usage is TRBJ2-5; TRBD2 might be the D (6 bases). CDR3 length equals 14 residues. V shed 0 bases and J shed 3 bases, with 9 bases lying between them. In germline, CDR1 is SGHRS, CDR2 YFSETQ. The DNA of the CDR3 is TGCGCCAGCAGCTTGGTTGGAGGGGAAGAGACCCAGTACTTC. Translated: CASSLVGGEETQYF.

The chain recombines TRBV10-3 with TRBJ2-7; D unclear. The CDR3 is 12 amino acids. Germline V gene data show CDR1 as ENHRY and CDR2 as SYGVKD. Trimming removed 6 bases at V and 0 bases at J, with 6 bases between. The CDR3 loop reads CAIRQSSYEQYF. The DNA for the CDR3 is TGTGCCATCAGGCAGAGCTCCTACGAGCAGTACTTC.

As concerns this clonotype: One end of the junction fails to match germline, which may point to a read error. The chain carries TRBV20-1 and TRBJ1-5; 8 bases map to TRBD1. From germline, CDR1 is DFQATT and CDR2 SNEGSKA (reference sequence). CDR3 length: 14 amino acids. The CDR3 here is CSAGETGGNQPQHF. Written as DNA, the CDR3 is TGCAGTGCTGGAGAGACAGGGGGCAATCAGCCCCAGCATTTT.

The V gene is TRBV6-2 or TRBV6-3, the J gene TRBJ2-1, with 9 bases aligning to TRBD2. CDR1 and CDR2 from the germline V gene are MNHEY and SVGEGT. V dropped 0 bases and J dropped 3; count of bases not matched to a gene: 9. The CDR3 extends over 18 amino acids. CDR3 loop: CASSYSAGAGGRYNEQFF. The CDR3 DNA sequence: TGTGCCAGCAGTTACTCGGCAGGAGCGGGAGGCCGCTACAATGAGCAGTTCTTC.

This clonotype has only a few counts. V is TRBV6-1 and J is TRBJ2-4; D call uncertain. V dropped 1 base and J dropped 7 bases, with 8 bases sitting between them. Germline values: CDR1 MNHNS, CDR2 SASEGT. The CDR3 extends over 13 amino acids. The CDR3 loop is CASSEGLGNIQYF. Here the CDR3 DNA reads TGTGCCAGCAGTGAAGGCCTAGGGAACATTCAGTACTTC.

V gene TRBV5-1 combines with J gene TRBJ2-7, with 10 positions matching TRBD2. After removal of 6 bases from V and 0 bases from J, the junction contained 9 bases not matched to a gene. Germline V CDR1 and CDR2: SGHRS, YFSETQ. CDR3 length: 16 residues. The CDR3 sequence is CASKGLAARSSYEQYF. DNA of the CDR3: TGCGCCAGCAAAGGACTAGCGGCTAGGAGCTCCTACGAGCAGTACTTC. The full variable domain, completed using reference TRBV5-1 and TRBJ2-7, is KAGVTQTPRYLIKTRGQQVTLSCSPISGHRSVSWYQQTPGQGLQFLFEYFSETQRNKGNFPGRFSGRQFSNSRSEMNVSTLELGDSALYLCASKGLAARSSYEQYFGPGTRLTVT.

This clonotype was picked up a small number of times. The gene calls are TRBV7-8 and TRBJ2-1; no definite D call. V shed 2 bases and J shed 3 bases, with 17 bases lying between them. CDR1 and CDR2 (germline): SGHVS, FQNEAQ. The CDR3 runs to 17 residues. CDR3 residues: CASSLPRRFSVYNEQFF. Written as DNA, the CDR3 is TGTGCCAGCAGCTTACCGAGGCGGTTCTCGGTCTACAATGAGCAGTTCTTC.

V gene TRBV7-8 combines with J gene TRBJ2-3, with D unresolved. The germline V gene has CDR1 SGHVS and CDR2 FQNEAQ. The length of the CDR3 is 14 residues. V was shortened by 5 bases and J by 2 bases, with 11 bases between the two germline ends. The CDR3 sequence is CASSRPRPTDTQYF. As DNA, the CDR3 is TGTGCCAGCAGCAGACCGAGGCCCACAGATACGCAGTATTTT. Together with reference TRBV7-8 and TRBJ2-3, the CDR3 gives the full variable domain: GAGVSQSPRYKVAKRGQDVALRCDPISGHVSLFWYQQALGQGPEFLTYFQNEAQLDKSGLPSDRFFAERPEGSVSTLKIQRTQQEDSAVYLCASSRPRPTDTQYFGPGTRLTVL.

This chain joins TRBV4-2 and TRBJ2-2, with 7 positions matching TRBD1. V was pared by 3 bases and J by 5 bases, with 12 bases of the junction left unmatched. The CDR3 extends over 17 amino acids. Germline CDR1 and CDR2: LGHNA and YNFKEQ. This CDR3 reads CASSHGERGRVTGELFF. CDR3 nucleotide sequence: TGTGCCAGCAGCCATGGTGAGAGGGGGCGCGTGACCGGGGAGCTGTTTTTT.

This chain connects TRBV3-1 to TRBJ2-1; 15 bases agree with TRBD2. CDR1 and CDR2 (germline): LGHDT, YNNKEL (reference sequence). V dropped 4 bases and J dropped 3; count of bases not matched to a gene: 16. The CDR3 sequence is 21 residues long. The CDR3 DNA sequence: TGTGCCAGCAGCCCCGCCCCGGGACTAGCGGGAGGCCGTATTAACTACAATGAGCAGTTCTTC. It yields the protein CASSPAPGLAGGRINYNEQFF.

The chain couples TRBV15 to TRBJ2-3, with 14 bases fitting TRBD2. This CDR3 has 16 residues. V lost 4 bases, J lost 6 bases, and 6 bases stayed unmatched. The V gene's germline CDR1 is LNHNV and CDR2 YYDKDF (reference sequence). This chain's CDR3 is CATSIGLAGGVDTQYF. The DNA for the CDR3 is TGTGCCACCAGCATCGGACTAGCGGGGGGCGTGGATACGCAGTATTTT.

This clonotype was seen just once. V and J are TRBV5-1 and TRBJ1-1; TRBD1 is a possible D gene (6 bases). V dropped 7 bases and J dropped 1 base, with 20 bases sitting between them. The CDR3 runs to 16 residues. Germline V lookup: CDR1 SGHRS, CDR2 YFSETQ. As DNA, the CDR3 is TGCGCCAGCGGAGAAAAACTGGGGGGGCCGAACACTGAAGCTTTCTTT. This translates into CASGEKLGGPNTEAFF.

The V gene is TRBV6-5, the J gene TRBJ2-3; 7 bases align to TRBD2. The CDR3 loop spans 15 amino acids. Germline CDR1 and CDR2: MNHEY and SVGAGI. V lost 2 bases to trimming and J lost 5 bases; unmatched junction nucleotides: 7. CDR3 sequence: CASSYGGSTEDTQYF. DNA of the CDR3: TGTGCCAGCAGTTACGGCGGGAGCACGGAAGATACGCAGTATTTT.

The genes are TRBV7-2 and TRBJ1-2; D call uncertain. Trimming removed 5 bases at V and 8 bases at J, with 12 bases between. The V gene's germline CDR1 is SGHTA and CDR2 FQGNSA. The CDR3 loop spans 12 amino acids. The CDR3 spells CASSPDGEGYTF. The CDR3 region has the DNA TGTGCCAGCAGCCCGGACGGTGAGGGCTACACCTTC.